This T cell receptor beta chain is drawn from a study of blood T cell repertoires in COVID-19. Looking at the study overall: In each case, the material was cDNA or gDNA derived from T cells, B-cell-depleted T cells, or PBMCs.

Original data processing: From reference gene primer amplification, estimates of nucleated cell counts were derived. Sequencing was performed with immunoSEQ multiplex PCR; in TCRdb, only in-frame clones are kept and a portion is missing. The V and J calls and clone size come from that table; D and trimming were worked out from the DNA. Of about 220,000 clones in the sample, about 86% were seen once. CDR1 is LGHNA, CDR2 YNFKEQ, per germline. After removal of 1 base from V and 1 base from J, the junction contained 4 bases not matched to a gene. The CDR3 runs to 16 residues. V gene TRBV4-2 combines with J gene TRBJ2-1; 7 nucleotides align to TRBD2. The receptor's source is a woman aged 60 to 75 with acute or convalescent COVID-19. Sequenced input: peripheral blood. The CDR3 DNA is TGTGCCAGCAGCCAAGCCGCGGGGGTATCCTACAATGAGCAGTTCTTC. Amino acid sequence: CASSQAAGVSYNEQFF.